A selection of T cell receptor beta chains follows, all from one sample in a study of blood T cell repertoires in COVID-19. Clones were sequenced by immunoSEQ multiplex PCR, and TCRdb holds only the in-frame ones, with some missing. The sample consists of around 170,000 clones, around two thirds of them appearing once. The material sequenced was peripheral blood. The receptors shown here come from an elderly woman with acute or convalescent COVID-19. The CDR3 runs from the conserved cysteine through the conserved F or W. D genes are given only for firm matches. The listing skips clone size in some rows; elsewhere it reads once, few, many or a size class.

CASQPSVQSYEQYF TGTGCCAGTCAACCCTCGGTACAGTCCTACGAGCAGTACTTC TRBV19 - - TRBJ2-7
CASSQGRLAGIAKNIQYF TGCGCCAGCAGCCAAGGGAGACTAGCGGGGATAGCCAAAAACATTCAGTACTTC TRBV4-1 TRBD2 - TRBJ2-4
CATTTRGGVGETQYF TGTGCCACCACAACAAGAGGAGGGGTCGGAGAGACCCAGTACTTC TRBV19 - - TRBJ2-5
CASIPTRNMNTEAFF TGTGCCAGCATCCCAACCAGAAACATGAACACTGAAGCTTTCTTT TRBV21-1 - - TRBJ1-1
CASSPWALTGSTEAFF TGTGCCAGCAGCCCTTGGGCTTTGACAGGGAGCACTGAAGCTTTCTTT TRBV11-2 TRBD1 few TRBJ1-1
CAWTIGTTGNTIYF TGTGCCTGGACTATCGGGACAACTGGAAACACCATATATTTT TRBV30 - - TRBJ1-3
CASSKNVAGDDYGYTF TGTGCCAGCAGCAAAAATGTGGCGGGGGATGACTATGGCTACACCTTC TRBV5-8 - once TRBJ1-2
CARRPGQNTEAFF TGTGCCCGCCGACCAGGACAGAACACTGAAGCTTTCTTT TRBV14 - - TRBJ1-1
CASTQGQGSYGYTF TGTGCCAGTACTCAAGGACAGGGGAGCTATGGCTACACCTTC TRBV19 TRBD1 - TRBJ1-2
CASTTAYGYTF TGTGCCAGCACAACAGCTTATGGCTACACCTTC TRBV28 - - TRBJ1-2
CASIRANTGELFF TGTGCCAGCATAAGAGCGAACACCGGGGAGCTGTTTTTT TRBV6-5 - - TRBJ2-2
CASGTGGLGALHF TGTGCCAGCGGGACAGGGGGCTTGGGGGCCCTCCACTTT TRBV27 TRBD1 - TRBJ1-6
CASSLRGMGASYEQYF TGTGCCAGCAGCTTGCGAGGGATGGGCGCGTCCTACGAGCAGTACTTC TRBV5-6 - many TRBJ2-7
CASSAVGGTGEDQPQHF TGTGCCAGCAGCGCGGTAGGAGGGACAGGGGAGGATCAGCCCCAGCATTTT TRBV9 TRBD1 - TRBJ1-5
CASSAYWTEAFF TGTGCCAGCAGCGCCTACTGGACTGAAGCTTTCTTT TRBV21-1 - - TRBJ1-1
CASSSTSVQETQYF TGTGCCAGCAGTTCGACTAGCGTCCAAGAGACCCAGTACTTC TRBV2 TRBD2 - TRBJ2-5
CASRPPGLAGGLYEQYF TGTGCCAGCAGACCCCCGGGACTAGCGGGAGGCCTCTACGAGCAGTACTTC TRBV27 TRBD2 - TRBJ2-7
CASSQGQAFGGYTF TGTGCCAGCAGCCAAGGACAGGCCTTCGGTGGCTACACCTTC TRBV3-1/TRBV3-2 - - TRBJ1-2
CAFRTGQTDTF TGTGCCTTCAGGACAGGACAGACGGACACCTTC TRBV30 TRBD1 - TRBJ1-2
CASSLAAGWEGTYNEQFF TGCGCCAGCAGCTTGGCCGCAGGGTGGGAAGGTACCTACAATGAGCAGTTCTTC TRBV5-1 - once TRBJ2-1
CASSYGQPGAYEQYF TGTGCCAGCAGCTACGGACAGCCAGGCGCCTACGAGCAGTACTTC TRBV13 - once TRBJ2-7
CASSERRDRFNNSPLHF TGTGCCAGCAGTGAGCGCCGGGACAGGTTTAATAATTCACCCCTCCACTTT TRBV27 TRBD1 few TRBJ1-6
CASSLALAGPYNEQFF TGCGCCAGCAGCTTGGCGCTAGCGGGACCATACAATGAGCAGTTCTTC TRBV5-1 TRBD2 once TRBJ2-1
CASSEYGGVGVNYEQYF TGTGCCAGCAGTGAATATGGCGGGGTCGGAGTAAACTACGAGCAGTACTTC TRBV6-1 - - TRBJ2-7
CASSWSGTLSEAFF TGTGCCAGCAGCTGGAGTGGAACCTTAAGTGAAGCTTTCTTT TRBV7-2 - - TRBJ1-1
CASSLRGDSYEQYF TGTGCCAGCAGCTTAAGGGGGGACAGCTACGAGCAGTACTTC TRBV11-2 - - TRBJ2-7
CASSPPSAGASTDTQYF TGTGCCAGCTCACCACCCTCAGCGGGTGCTAGCACAGATACGCAGTATTTT TRBV18 - once TRBJ2-3
CASSKGQGQPQHF TGTGCCAGCAGCAAGGGACAGGGCCAGCCCCAGCATTTT TRBV6-5 TRBD1 few TRBJ1-5
CASSQGVQTYEQYF TGTGCCAGCAGCCAAGGTGTACAGACCTACGAGCAGTACTTC TRBV7-7 - - TRBJ2-7
CASSVSDNEKLFF TGTGCCAGCAGCGTTAGCGATAATGAAAAACTGTTTTTT TRBV9 - - TRBJ1-4
CASSLGQGVHNEQFF TGTGCCAGCAGCTTAGGACAGGGGGTTCACAATGAGCAGTTCTTC TRBV7-2 TRBD1 - TRBJ2-1
CASSLIPISTGYSPLHF TGTGCCAGCAGCTTAATACCGATCTCGACAGGGTATTCACCCCTCCACTTT TRBV7-3 TRBD1 - TRBJ1-6
CASSGGDRHNEQFF TGTGCCAGCAGTGGAGGGGACAGGCACAATGAGCAGTTCTTC TRBV28 TRBD1 - TRBJ2-1
CAISDSGQGISYEQYF TGTGCCATCAGTGATTCGGGACAGGGAATATCCTACGAGCAGTACTTC TRBV10-3 TRBD1 - TRBJ2-7
CSVEGGDRVYNEQFF TGCAGCGTTGAAGGGGGGGACAGGGTCTACAATGAGCAGTTCTTC TRBV29-1 TRBD1 few TRBJ2-1
CAWNQGTGNEQFF TGTGCCTGGAATCAGGGGACAGGCAATGAGCAGTTCTTC TRBV30 TRBD1 - TRBJ2-1
CASSQGGLRSGANVLTF TGCGCCAGCAGCCAAGGCGGACTCCGCTCTGGGGCCAACGTCCTGACTTTC TRBV4-3 - - TRBJ2-6
CASSQPRRAGEQYF TGCGCCAGCAGCCAACCTCGGAGGGCCGGGGAGCAGTACTTC TRBV4-1 - - TRBJ2-7
CASSYLGGADTQYF TGTGCCAGCAGTTACCTTGGAGGGGCAGATACGCAGTATTTT TRBV6-5 - - TRBJ2-3
CASSEARTYNEKLFF TGTGCCAGCAGTGAAGCGCGCACCTATAATGAAAAACTGTTTTTT TRBV2 - - TRBJ1-4
CASSPRTSGYEQYF TGTGCCAGCAGCCCTCGGACTAGCGGGTACGAGCAGTACTTC TRBV9 TRBD2 - TRBJ2-7
CASTSGAGGAYTEAFF TGTGCCAGCACCTCCGGGGCGGGGGGGGCGTACACTGAAGCTTTCTTT TRBV27 - many TRBJ1-1
CASSRQSTDTQYF TGTGCCAGCAGCCGACAGAGCACAGATACGCAGTATTTT TRBV3-1/TRBV3-2 - - TRBJ2-3